This TCR beta chain stems from a study of PD-1 blockade in classical Hodgkin lymphoma. CDR1 MGHRA and CDR2 YSYEKL come from the germline V gene. Trimming cost V 4 bases and J 8 bases, with 8 bases left between them. CDR3 length: 12 residues. The repertoire was sequenced with immunoSEQ multiplex PCR; TCRdb's copy has only in-frame clones and lacks some. The sample yields about 97,000 clones, roughly 84% seen once. All trial patients relapsed after autologous stem cell transplantation. This chain links TRBV4-1 with TRBJ1-4; D is unclear. Here the sequenced sample was peripheral blood mononuclear cells (PBMCs), taken at baseline. The TCR originated in a human donor with classical Hodgkin lymphoma. The CDR3 DNA sequence: TGCGCCAGCAGCCCTCTAGGAGAAAAACTGTTTTTT. Its protein product is CASSPLGEKLFF.